This TCR beta chain is from a study of OX40 agonist ivuxolimab in advanced cancers. Background on the whole study: The costimulatory receptor OX40 (CD134) was targeted by ivuxolimab, a fully human IgG2 agonistic monoclonal antibody. Intravenous ivuxolimab was administered to patients every 2 weeks at six dose levels: 0.01, 0.1, 0.3, 1.5, 3 and 10 mg/kg. Among the approximately 50 dose-escalation patients, about 19 had hepatocellular carcinoma, roughly 15 melanoma, 9 renal cell carcinoma and 9 head and neck cancer. In the dose-escalation cohort, over 65% of patients were male, and the mean age was approximately 55 years, with a range of roughly 23 to 85. Patients were allowed to have had prior anti-PD-1, anti-PD-L1 or anti-CTLA-4 therapy, and 30% to 50% of the dose-escalation patients had previously received checkpoint inhibitors. Partial responses were achieved by three dose-escalation patients, of whom one had hepatocellular carcinoma and two had cutaneous melanoma. The purpose of peripheral TCRbeta sequencing was to test whether ivuxolimab changed TCR sequence diversity and led to clonal T-cell expansion. The paper describes the monotherapy dose-escalation part (N of about 57 patients) of the phase I trial of ivuxolimab. Here is what the overall study found, with its caveats: After ivuxolimab, more expanded clones were found on average in CD8+ T cells than in CD4+ T cells. In the 0.1-3.0 mg/kg groups, partial responders had among the lowest normalized peripheral clonal expansion, particularly in CD8+ T cells. Low levels of normalized T-cell clonal expansion were also seen in some patients who did not respond. At doses of 0.1 to 3.0 mg/kg, clonal expansion of both CD4+ and CD8+ T cells in blood was seen between baseline and week 6. The antigen specificity of the clonally expanded peripheral T cells was not determined.

Patients with autoimmune disease history or receiving systemic immunosuppression were excluded from the trial. In every dose cohort, peripheral blood was drawn for TCR sequencing at baseline, cycle 4 day 1, and cycle 7 day 1. The samples were taken from a phase I, first-in-human, multicenter, open-label dose-escalation trial of ivuxolimab. The trial enrolled adults with locally advanced or metastatic head and neck squamous cell, hepatocellular, melanoma or renal cell carcinoma. Before TCR sequencing, CD4+ T cells and CD8+ T cells from peripheral blood were sorted into separate populations. Genomic DNA was isolated from the sorted cells so that the TCRbeta CDR3 region could be sequenced. The immunoSEQ Assay was used for sequencing of TCRbeta CDR3 regions. TCRdb limited this immuneACCESS table to in-frame rearrangements with V and J called. A share of clones is missing; checked studies link under half to unresolved V genes, and the rest is unexplained. For this sample there are approximately 61,000 clones; roughly nine tenths appear just once. The top ten constitute 15% to 20% of the sample.

This clone was detected once. Its antigen is still unknown. The record has no base qualities; no much larger clone is one base away. The CDR3 runs 13 amino acids, cysteine and phenylalanine included. The CDR3 DNA has 39 bases and is translated from base 1. The germline V gene sets CDR1 to MNHEY and CDR2 to SVGAGI. V is pruned by 6 bases and J by 5 bases, leaving 6 bases of the junction without a gene match. The sample consisted of CD4+ or CD8+ T cells sorted from blood, taken in a trial of the OX40 agonist ivuxolimab. The clonotype comes from an adult with an advanced solid tumor such as melanoma, head and neck, liver or kidney cancer. Rearrangement joined TRBV6-5 to TRBJ1-2; 7 central bases correspond to TRBD1. This receptor carries the CDR3 CASRPDRVYGYTF. The nucleotides are TGTGCCAGCAGACCCGACAGGGTTTATGGCTACACCTTC.